This T cell receptor beta chain was profiled in a study of chemoradiotherapy in HPV16-positive cancers. Study outcomes and limitations: Non-HPV-specific T cells did not expand in tumors during treatment, whereas candidate HPV-specific clones and E7-related motifs did. HPV-responsive T-cell expansion during chemoradiotherapy was linked to improved recurrence-free survival in HPV16-positive patients. The functional HPV-specific definition rests on just a couple of HPV16-positive patients.

The method was immunoSEQ multiplex PCR; TCRdb's version includes in-frame clones alone and lacks a portion of them. The sample yields roughly 13,000 clones, around 70% seen once. Samples were taken several times over chemoradiotherapy. About this clone: Antigen: not known.

Germline CDR1 and CDR2: MGHDK and SYGVNS. The CDR3 extends over 14 amino acids. After removal of 4 bases from V and 4 bases from J, the junction contained 4 bases not matched to a gene. The chain links TRBV25-1 to TRBJ1-2; 9 bases match TRBD1. The source is a human donor with HPV-associated anogenital cancer. The sample was gathered from a patient who underwent chemoradiotherapy. The CDR3 sequence: CASSGTGGGYGYTF. The CDR3 DNA reads TGTGCCAGCAGTGGAACAGGGGGCGGCTATGGCTACACCTTC.